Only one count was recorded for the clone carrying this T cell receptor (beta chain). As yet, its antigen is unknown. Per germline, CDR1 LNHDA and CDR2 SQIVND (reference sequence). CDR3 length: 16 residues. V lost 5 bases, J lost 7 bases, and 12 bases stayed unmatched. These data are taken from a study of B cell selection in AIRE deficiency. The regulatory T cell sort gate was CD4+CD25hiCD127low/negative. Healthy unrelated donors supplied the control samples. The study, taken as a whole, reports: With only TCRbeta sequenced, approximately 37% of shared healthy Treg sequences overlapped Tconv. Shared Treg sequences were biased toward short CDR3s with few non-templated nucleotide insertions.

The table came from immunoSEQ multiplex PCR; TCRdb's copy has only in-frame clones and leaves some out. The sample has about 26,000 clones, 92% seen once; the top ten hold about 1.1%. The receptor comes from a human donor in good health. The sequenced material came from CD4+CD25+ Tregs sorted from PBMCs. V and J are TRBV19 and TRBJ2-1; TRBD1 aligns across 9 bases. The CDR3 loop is CASSPLGTGIRNEQFF. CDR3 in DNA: TGTGCCAGTAGTCCTCTCGGGACAGGGATTCGAAATGAGCAGTTCTTC.